This passage covers 31 T cell receptor beta chains from one sample sequenced in a study of Graves' ophthalmopathy and Graves' hyperthyroidism. Amplification from RNA transcripts yielded the TCR beta CDR3 regions. The workflow started with a first-round RT-PCR run with HTBI primers and then moved on to a second-round multiplex PCR. Each CDR3 protein gets one entry after TCRdb re-called the multiplex PCR reads with MiXCR. Counted here are some 750,000 distinct CDR3 sequences, approximately 40% occurring once; the ten biggest clones make up about 40%. The sample taken for sequencing was peripheral blood. The receptors were gathered from an adult man with Graves' ophthalmopathy.

This clonotype was seen ten or more times. The rearrangement links TRBV2 to TRBJ1-2, with D uncertain. This CDR3 comprises 13 residues. The ends were cut back, 6 bases at V and 4 bases at J, with 12 bases in the middle. Germline CDR1 is SNHLY and CDR2 is FYNNEI. In DNA form, the CDR3 reads TGTGCCAGCAGCTACCCGGGATTCTATGGCTACACCTTC. Protein sequence: CASSYPGFYGYTF. Looking up the rest from reference TRBV2 and TRBJ1-2 gives the full variable domain: EPEVTQTPSHQVTQMGQEVILRCVPISNHLYFYWYRQILGQKVEFLVSFYNNEISEKSEIFDDQFSVERPDGSNFTLKIRSTKLEDSAMYFCASSYPGFYGYTFGSGTRLTVV.

The V and J genes are TRBV20-1 and TRBJ1-2; weak D call: TRBD1 (5 bases). Trimming left V 1 base short and J 0 bases short, with 9 bases between. CDR1 and CDR2 (germline): DFQATT, SNEGSKA (reference sequence). This CDR3 region has 14 residues. The CDR3 reads CSARGGPTNYGYTF. The CDR3 nucleotides read TGCAGTGCTAGAGGGGGACCTACTAACTATGGCTACACCTTC.

The DNA of the CDR3 is TGTGCCAGCAGCTTTTCAACAGGGATCTATGGCTACACCTTC. As protein: CASSFSTGIYGYTF. The chain links TRBV7-9 to TRBJ1-2, with D possibly matching TRBD1 (6 bases). V gave up 3 bases and J gave up 4 bases, with 12 bases separating them. In germline, CDR1 is SEHNR, CDR2 FQNEAQ (reference sequence). There are 14 residues in the CDR3.

This rearrangement joins TRBV24-1 to TRBJ1-5; TRBD1 agrees at 8 bases. V was clipped by 5 bases and J by 2 bases; unmatched bases: 7. Germline assignment: CDR1 KGHDR and CDR2 SFDVKD. This CDR3 has 16 residues. CDR3 DNA sequence: TGTGCCACCAGTGCCCAGCGGACAGGGCGCAATCAGCCCCAGCATTTT. Translating gives CATSAQRTGRNQPQHF.

This clonotype was observed a handful of times. The rearrangement links TRBV7-9 to TRBJ2-2; D is perhaps TRBD2 (6 bases). This CDR3 has 15 residues. Between the trimmed V and J ends, which lost 1 base and 6 bases, there was a span of 12 bases. Germline V gene data show CDR1 as SEHNR and CDR2 as FQNEAQ (reference sequence). The CDR3 DNA sequence: TGTGCCAGCAGCTTAGGCCTCCCGGGGGCCGGGGAGCTGTTTTTT. Its translation: CASSLGLPGAGELFF.

In its sample, this clonotype was seen a few times. The genes are TRBV7-9 and TRBJ1-1; D might be TRBD1 (6 bases). The germline V gene encodes CDR1 SEHNR and CDR2 FQNEAQ (reference sequence). The length of the CDR3 is 13 residues. V lost 0 bases and J lost 8, with 10 bases in between. The CDR3 DNA is TGTGCCAGCAGCTTAGCGGGACACCCCGAAGCTTTCTTT. This gives the protein CASSLAGHPEAFF. Supplemented by reference TRBV7-9 and TRBJ1-1, the full variable domain reads DTGVSQNPRHKITKRGQNVTFRCDPISEHNRLYWYRQTLGQGPEFLTYFQNEAQLEKSRLLSDRFSAERPKGSFSTLEIQRTEQGDSAMYLCASSLAGHPEAFFGQGTRLTVV.

This clonotype was seen ten or more times. The genes are TRBV10-3 and TRBJ1-6; 7 bases line up with TRBD1. With 9 bases clipped from V and 0 bases from J, the junction kept 2 bases outside the gene matches. The CDR3 sequence is 14 residues long. Germline values: CDR1 ENHRY, CDR2 SYGVKD. Here the CDR3 DNA reads TGTGCCATAGGACAGGCCTCCTATAATTCACCCCTCCACTTT. Its protein is CAIGQASYNSPLHF.

The rearrangement links TRBV20-1 to TRBJ1-1, with 8 bases lining up with TRBD1. Germline CDR1 DFQATT, CDR2 SNEGSKA (reference sequence). This CDR3 region has 13 residues. V was pared by 4 bases and J by 4 bases, with 5 bases of the junction left unmatched. The CDR3: CSANPGGITEAFF. The CDR3 DNA follows: TGCAGTGCTAATCCAGGGGGCATCACTGAAGCTTTCTTT.

This rearrangement joins TRBV7-6 to TRBJ2-7; D is undetermined. Germline CDR1 and CDR2: SGHVS and FNYEAQ. The CDR3 is 15 residues long. V was pared by 1 base and J by 6 bases, with 16 bases between. This CDR3 is CASSLEQTLTGEQYF. The CDR3 coding sequence is TGTGCCAGCAGCTTAGAACAGACCCTCACCGGCGAGCAGTACTTC.

In its sample, this clonotype was seen a few times. This chain uses TRBV7-9 with TRBJ2-2, with 9 bases lining up with TRBD1. This CDR3 is built from 16 residues. With 6 bases clipped from V and 6 bases from J, the junction kept 11 bases outside the gene matches. CDR1 and CDR2 from the germline V gene are SEHNR and FQNEAQ (reference sequence). The CDR3 reads CASSFIGQGRPGELFF. The CDR3 DNA is TGTGCCAGCAGTTTCATCGGACAGGGGAGACCCGGGGAGCTGTTTTTT.

V usage is TRBV12-3 or TRBV12-4 and J usage is TRBJ1-3, with 8 bases fitting TRBD1. This CDR3 spans 17 amino acids. With V trimmed by 6 bases and J by 1 base, 11 bases remained unmatched. CDR3 residues: CASSLDQGALSGNTIYF. Here the CDR3 DNA reads TGTGCCAGCAGCCTAGACCAGGGGGCCCTTTCTGGAAACACCATATATTTT.

This clonotype was observed at least ten times. This rearrangement joins TRBV7-8 to TRBJ1-4; D remains unclear. CDR1 is SGHVS and CDR2 is FQNEAQ in the germline V gene. This CDR3 region has 12 residues. The V and J ends lost 1 base and 13 bases respectively, with 10 bases between them. The CDR3 DNA reads TGTGCCAGCAGCTTAGAAAGGATTCCACTGTTTTTT. It is translated as CASSLERIPLFF.

This clonotype has a count of ten or more. The chain carries TRBV7-8 and TRBJ2-7; 7 bases align to TRBD2. With V trimmed by 6 bases and J by 3 bases, 14 bases remained unmatched. CDR1 SGHVS and CDR2 FQNEAQ come from the germline V gene. The CDR3 consists of 16 residues. This CDR3 reads CASSSNAWRGFYEQYF. DNA for the CDR3: TGTGCCAGCAGTTCGAACGCTTGGCGGGGGTTCTACGAGCAGTACTTC.

This clonotype was detected a few times. V usage is TRBV19 and J usage is TRBJ1-5; TRBD1 agrees at 7 bases. J gave up 5 bases and V 5 bases, and 18 bases lay outside the gene matches. Germline CDR1 reads LNHDA; CDR2 reads SQIVND (reference sequence). This CDR3 comprises 18 residues. The CDR3 bases are TGTGCCAGTAGTTCACACACCCCAATGACAGGGCCGTATCAGCCCCAGCATTTT. This translates into CASSSHTPMTGPYQPQHF.

As concerns this clonotype: A much larger clone differs by one base, so this may be a read error. This chain uses TRBV29-1 with TRBJ1-4; possible D gene TRBD1, 6 bases. The CDR3 is 14 residues long. Germline V gives CDR1 SQVTM, CDR2 ANQGSEA. The CDR3 nucleotides are TGCGGCGTTGAAGAGGGCAGGGGACGAGAAAAACTGTTTTTT. This translates into CGVEEGRGREKLFF.

The V and J genes are TRBV7-3 and TRBJ1-2, with 12 positions matching TRBD1. The CDR3 has 17 amino acids. The ends lost 4 bases at V and 6 bases at J; junction bases unmatched: 12. In germline, CDR1 is SGHTA, CDR2 FQGTGA. CDR3 DNA sequence: TGTGCCAGCAGCTGGAGGGACAGGGGGCTTTTGAATCATGGCTACACCTTC. This sequence encodes CASSWRDRGLLNHGYTF.

The chain employs TRBV10-3 and TRBJ2-7; no clear D gene. The end of the DNA fits TRBJ2-1 better, so the J call may be wrong. CDR1 and CDR2 (germline): ENHRY, SYGVKD. CDR3 size: 13 residues. The CDR3 DNA reads as TGTGCCATCAGTGAGGAATCCCGTAATGAGCAGTTCTTC. The encoded protein is CAISEESRNEQFF.

This rearrangement joins TRBV20-1 to TRBJ2-3; 9 bases match TRBD1. Trimming at V came to 2 bases and at J to 3 bases, leaving 6 bases not matched to a gene. Per germline, CDR1 DFQATT and CDR2 SNEGSKA (reference sequence). This CDR3 comprises 15 residues. The chain's CDR3 is CSARPWTGVTDTQYF. Here the CDR3 DNA reads TGCAGTGCTAGACCCTGGACAGGGGTAACAGATACGCAGTATTTT.

This clonotype was found many times. The rearrangement links TRBV15 to TRBJ1-3; a weak D match, TRBD1 (6 bases). The germline V and J ends were trimmed by 0 bases and 0 bases, with 12 bases remaining between them. This CDR3 spans 17 amino acids. Germline CDR1 LNHNV, CDR2 YYDKDF (reference sequence). DNA for the CDR3: TGTGCCACCAGCAGAGATGGGACACGATCCTCTGGAAACACCATATATTTT. The encoded protein is CATSRDGTRSSGNTIYF. The complete variable domain, with remaining parts taken from reference TRBV15 and TRBJ1-3, reads DAMVIQNPRYQVTQFGKPVTLSCSQTLNHNVMYWYQQKSSQAPKLLFHYYDKDFNNEADTPDNFQSRRPNTSFCFLDIRSPGLGDTAMYLCATSRDGTRSSGNTIYFGEGSWLTVV.

Remarks on this clonotype: The junction shows a germline mismatch at one end, possibly a read error. The V and J genes are TRBV29-1 and TRBJ1-1; 11 bases line up with TRBD1. The CDR3 is 13 residues long. CDR1 is SQVTM, CDR2 ANQGSEA, per germline. The CDR3 nucleotides are TGCGCGAAATCGGGACAGGGGGGCACTGAAGCTATCTTT. Its protein product is CAKSGQGGTEAIF. Full variable domain (missing parts from reference TRBV29-1 and TRBJ1-1): SAVISQKPSRDICQRGTSLTIQCQVDSQVTMMFWYRQQPGQSLTLIATANQGSEATYESGFVIDKFPISRPNLTFSTLTVSNMSPEDSSIYLCAKSGQGGTEAIFGQGTRLTVV.

About this clonotype: The conserved phenylalanine or tryptophan is not found at the CDR3 terminus, so this likely reflects a read error. No DNA is shown, since the ends of the CDR3 on it are uncertain; the CDR3 is the one TCRdb lists. The chain joins TRBV7-9 to TRBJ1-6. Germline CDR1 is SEHNR and CDR2 is FQNEAQ (reference sequence). A total of 15 residues make up the CDR3, ends included. The CDR3 protein is CASSLKGYYNSPLQG.

The chain uses TRBV5-5 and TRBJ1-4, with D uncertain. Trimming cost V 3 bases and J 5 bases, with 11 bases left between them. CDR3 length: 14 amino acids. Germline V gives CDR1 SGHKS, CDR2 YYEKEE (reference sequence). In DNA form, the CDR3 reads TGTGCCAGCAGCTCGTCTTGGGGAAATGAAAAACTGTTTTTT. This gives the protein CASSSSWGNEKLFF.

This clonotype was seen more than once but under ten times. V gene TRBV20-1 combines with J gene TRBJ1-5; TRBD1 aligns across 7 bases. The CDR3 contains 14 residues. Trimming removed 5 bases from V and 4 bases from J; junction bases left unmatched: 8. In germline, CDR1 is DFQATT, CDR2 SNEGSKA (reference sequence). CDR3 bases: TGCAGTGCTCGGGACAGACTGGGGAATCAGCCCCAGCATTTT. It encodes CSARDRLGNQPQHF.

This clonotype was found many times. V usage is TRBV11-2 and J usage is TRBJ1-1, with a weak D call TRBD1 (6 bases). The germline gives CDR1 SGHAT, CDR2 FQNNGV. The CDR3 sequence is 16 residues long. V was pared by 0 bases and J by 0 bases, with 11 bases between. The CDR3: CASSLEGRGMNTEAFF. The CDR3 DNA is TGTGCCAGCAGCTTAGAAGGCAGGGGCATGAACACTGAAGCTTTCTTT.

The chain recombines TRBV29-1 with TRBJ2-5; tentatively, D is TRBD2 (6 bases). CDR1 is SQVTM, CDR2 ANQGSEA, per germline. The ends were cut back, 3 bases at V and 2 bases at J, with 16 bases in the middle. This CDR3 has 15 amino acids. DNA of the CDR3: TGCAGCGTTGACCCCCTAGCGTCCGGGCAAGAGACCCAGTACTTC. It codes for CSVDPLASGQETQYF.

The chain employs TRBV7-9 and TRBJ1-4; D uncertain. CDR3 length: 14 residues. Germline CDR1 SEHNR, CDR2 FQNEAQ (reference sequence). Trimming took 1 base from V and 8 from J, leaving 11 bases between them. The chain's CDR3 is CASSLGYTGEKLFF. DNA of the CDR3: TGTGCCAGCAGCTTAGGGTACACCGGGGAAAAACTGTTTTTT.

The rearrangement joins TRBV10-3 to TRBJ1-1, with TRBD1 identical over 9 bases. The CDR3 totals 14 residues. Germline V CDR1 and CDR2: ENHRY, SYGVKD. The ends lost 10 bases at V and 1 base at J; junction bases unmatched: 7. This CDR3 reads CASRDRAKNTEAFF. DNA of the CDR3: TGTGCCAGCAGGGACAGGGCAAAGAACACTGAAGCTTTCTTT.

The V call is TRBV28, the J call TRBJ1-2; TRBD1 matches at 11 bases. With V trimmed by 3 bases and J by 8 bases, 5 bases remained unmatched. The CDR3 runs 14 residues. Germline CDR1 and CDR2: MDHEN and SYDVKM. The CDR3 DNA sequence: TGTGCCAGCAGTTTCGGGACAGGGGGGATAGGCTACACCTTC. Its protein is CASSFGTGGIGYTF.

This clonotype was picked up a small number of times. The rearrangement links TRBV7-2 to TRBJ1-2, with 7 nucleotides matching TRBD1. The V segment lost 8 bases and the J segment 8 bases; nucleotides outside the gene matches: 17. In germline, CDR1 is SGHTA, CDR2 FQGNSA. CDR3 length: 15 residues. This CDR3 is CASSPRTGTVRGYTF. The CDR3 DNA reads TGTGCCAGCTCTCCACGTACCGGGACAGTAAGGGGCTACACCTTC.

The chain has TRBV20-1 and TRBJ2-2, with D uncertain. The CDR3 length is 15 residues. The germline CDR1 and CDR2 sequences are DFQATT and SNEGSKA (reference sequence). Trimming left V 1 base short and J 0 bases short, with 9 bases between. The CDR3 sequence is CSARASRTNTGELFF. CDR3 in DNA: TGCAGTGCTAGAGCCTCTCGAACGAACACCGGGGAGCTGTTTTTT.

This chain joins TRBV20-1 and TRBJ2-7; no clear D gene. V was cut by 2 bases and J by 2 bases, with 10 bases left in between. This CDR3 contains 13 residues. Germline V gene lookup returns CDR1 DFQATT and CDR2 SNEGSKA (reference sequence). CDR3 sequence (DNA): TGCAGTGCTAGAAACAGTAGTACCTACGAGCAGTACTTC. The encoded protein is CSARNSSTYEQYF.